This T cell receptor (beta chain) was identified during a study of regulatory T cells in long-lasting Graves disease. General study results and limits: Peripheral blood was the sole material, not thyroid tissue.

Germline loops: CDR1 SEHNR, CDR2 FQNEAQ (reference sequence). The CDR3 consists of 16 residues. V dropped 5 bases and J dropped 8 bases, with 21 bases sitting between them. Building of the TCR beta libraries involved iRepertoire HTBI primers and Arm-PCR of CDR3 regions. TCRdb fed the multiplex PCR reads into MiXCR, producing one record per CDR3 protein. The profile shows more than 400,000 distinct CDR3 sequences, 16% of them singletons. This clonotype was counted between two and nine times. Its target is not known. Regarding time point: newly diagnosed GD, antithyroid drugs for less than 3 months. PBMCs were the source of the RNA used for TCR sequencing. A further study also used this sample, focusing on T cells in Graves' hyperthyroidism and ophthalmopathy. As reported in that work: Hyperthyroidism in the patients, aged 18 to 65, was newly diagnosed and under 2 months in duration. Exclusion of a patient resulted from uncontrolled infection, other autoimmune disease, pregnancy or lactation. Initially, a first-round RT-PCR of the TCR CDR3 employed the HTBI primer set.

Sequencing was performed on peripheral blood mononuclear cells (PBMCs), taken at new diagnosis, from a patient treated with antithyroid drugs. This sequence joins TRBV7-9 and TRBJ1-4; D unresolved. The sequence was obtained from a man aged 35-49 years with Graves disease. The CDR3, as DNA: TGTGCCAGCAGCCCAAGGGAGGGCCCGGTTACCGAAAAACTGTTTTTT. Its protein product is CASSPREGPVTEKLFF. The full variable domain, in which reference TRBV7-9 and TRBJ1-4 provide the parts outside the CDR3, is DTGVSQNPRHKITKRGQNVTFRCDPISEHNRLYWYRQTLGQGPEFLTYFQNEAQLEKSRLLSDRFSAERPKGSFSTLEIQRTEQGDSAMYLCASSPREGPVTEKLFFGSGTQLSVL.